This entry lists 27 T cell receptor beta chains sequenced from one sample in a study of blood T cell repertoires in COVID-19 (dated by TCRdb to 2020 to 2022). To prepare the library, the immunoSEQ multiplex PCR assay was applied. Not all clones reach the TCRdb copy of this immuneACCESS table, which keeps in-frame sequences only. Checked studies attribute under half of the gap to unresolved V genes and leave the rest unexplained. A total of some 670,000 clones appear in this sample, more than 80% of them only once. The ten most abundant clones make up around 0.3% of the sample. Material for sequencing was peripheral blood. The source of these receptors is a woman aged 18-35 years with acute or convalescent COVID-19.

The chain couples TRBV10-3 to TRBJ2-1, with D perhaps matching TRBD2 (6 bases). Between the trimmed V and J ends, which lost 10 bases and 1 base, there was a span of 17 bases. The germline V gene has CDR1 ENHRY and CDR2 SYGVKD. The length of the CDR3 is 15 residues. The chain's CDR3 is CASTGTLFSYNEQFF. The CDR3 DNA reads as TGTGCCAGCACCGGGACTCTCTTTTCCTACAATGAGCAGTTCTTC.

V and J are TRBV11-2 and TRBJ2-2; 9 bases align to TRBD2. This CDR3 has 15 amino acids. The germline CDR1 and CDR2 sequences are SGHAT and FQNNGV. Unmatched junction bases numbered 1, after V lost 0 bases and J lost 5 bases. CDR3 protein: CASSLEGLATGELFF. The CDR3 DNA sequence: TGTGCCAGCAGCTTAGAGGGACTAGCAACCGGGGAGCTGTTTTTT.

The chain joins TRBV2 to TRBJ1-1; the D is unclear. Germline CDR1 SNHLY, CDR2 FYNNEI. CDR3 length: 17 amino acids. V shed 6 bases and J shed 0 bases, with 20 bases lying between them. This chain's CDR3 is CASSDPEESPLNTEAFF. Here the CDR3 DNA reads TGTGCCAGCAGCGATCCGGAGGAGAGCCCACTGAACACTGAAGCTTTCTTT.

The V call is TRBV10-3, the J call TRBJ2-7; TRBD1 might be the D (6 bases). The CDR3 totals 12 residues. Germline lookup yields CDR1 ENHRY and CDR2 SYGVKD. With 8 bases removed from V and 0 bases from J, the gap between germline ends came to 8 bases. CDR3 DNA sequence: TGTGCCATCGGGACACCCTCCTACGAGCAGTACTTC. This encodes CAIGTPSYEQYF.

The chain recombines TRBV5-8 with TRBJ1-6, with D maybe TRBD1 (6 bases). Trimming left V 4 bases short and J 9 bases short, with 17 bases between. The CDR3 consists of 15 residues. From germline, CDR1 is SGHTS and CDR2 YDEGEE. This chain's CDR3 is CASSGRQVVGSPLHF. CDR3 nucleotides: TGTGCCAGCAGCGGGAGACAGGTGGTCGGTTCACCCCTCCACTTT. Based on the CDR3 plus reference TRBV5-8 and TRBJ1-6, the full variable domain is EAGVTQSPTHLIKTRGQQATLRCSPISGHTSVYWYQQALGLGLQFLLWYDEGEERNRGNFPPRFSGRQFPNYSSELNVNALELEDSALYLCASSGRQVVGSPLHFGNGTRLTVT.

The J gene is TRBJ1-4, the V gene TRBV5-4; 9 positions agree with TRBD1. Unmatched junction bases numbered 5, after V lost 4 bases and J lost 7 bases. The germline V gene has CDR1 SGHNT and CDR2 YYREEE (reference sequence). The length of the CDR3 is 14 residues. The CDR3 region is CASSDRDRAEKLFF. CDR3 coding DNA: TGTGCCAGCAGCGACCGGGACAGGGCTGAAAAACTGTTTTTT. The full variable domain, in which reference TRBV5-4 and TRBJ1-4 provide the parts outside the CDR3, is ETGVTQSPTHLIKTRGQQVTLRCSSQSGHNTVSWYQQALGQGPQFIFQYYREEENGRGNFPPRFSGLQFPNYSSELNVNALELDDSALYLCASSDRDRAEKLFFGSGTQLSVL.

The V and J genes are TRBV4-3 and TRBJ1-6, with D perhaps matching TRBD1 (6 bases). Germline loops: CDR1 LGHNA, CDR2 YSLEER. Trimming pared 0 bases from V and 10 bases from J, leaving 19 bases between. This CDR3 is 17 amino acids long. CDR3 DNA sequence: TGCGCCAGCAGCCAAGATCGATACAGGGTGGCTTCATCACCCCTCCACTTT. Its translation: CASSQDRYRVASSPLHF.

V gene TRBV6-5 combines with J gene TRBJ1-2; D remains ambiguous. The V end lost 7 bases, the J end lost 4 bases, and 13 bases lay between the germline ends. This CDR3 has 13 amino acids. Per germline, CDR1 MNHEY and CDR2 SVGAGI. The CDR3 loop reads CASKWEDLYGYTF. The DNA for the CDR3 is TGTGCCAGCAAGTGGGAGGATCTCTATGGCTACACCTTC.

This chain uses TRBV6-5 with TRBJ1-5; TRBD1 aligns across 7 bases. The CDR3 loop spans 15 amino acids. The germline V gene encodes CDR1 MNHEY and CDR2 SVGAGI. V shed 6 bases, J shed 9 bases, and the junction held 14 bases outside the gene matches. CDR3 amino acids: CASRSHDRDSAPQHF. DNA of the CDR3: TGTGCCAGCAGAAGCCACGACAGGGACTCAGCGCCCCAGCATTTT.

V usage is TRBV10-3 and J usage is TRBJ2-3, with 13 positions matching TRBD2. Germline V lookup: CDR1 ENHRY, CDR2 SYGVKD. The CDR3 loop spans 16 amino acids. J lost 2 bases, V lost 7 bases, and 6 bases had no gene match. The chain's CDR3 is CAITPGLAGDTDTQYF. In DNA, the CDR3 is TGTGCCATCACCCCAGGACTAGCGGGGGACACAGATACGCAGTATTTT.

The chain links TRBV19 to TRBJ1-1; D is unclear. Trimming shortened V by 6 bases and J by 0 bases, and 5 bases separated the two germline ends. Per the germline V gene, CDR1 is LNHDA and CDR2 is SQIVND (reference sequence). CDR3 length: 12 residues. CDR3 amino acids: CASRAVNTEAFF. The CDR3, as DNA: TGTGCCAGTAGGGCAGTGAACACTGAAGCTTTCTTT.

About this clone: Other DNA variants within this sample encode the same CDR3. V gene TRBV24-1 combines with J gene TRBJ1-2; the D gene is possibly TRBD1 (5 bases). This CDR3 comprises 14 residues. Trimming stripped 0 bases from V and 6 bases from J, with 10 bases between. Germline values: CDR1 KGHDR, CDR2 SFDVKD. The CDR3 DNA reads as TGTGCCACCAGTGATTTGACGGGGGTAGATGGCTACACCTTC. It yields the protein CATSDLTGVDGYTF.

This chain links TRBV12-3 or TRBV12-4 with TRBJ2-7; D is ambiguous. The germline V and J ends were trimmed by 6 bases and 2 bases, with 5 bases remaining between them. The CDR3 is made up of 11 amino acids. The CDR3 is CASSRAYEQYF. The CDR3 DNA is TGTGCCAGCAGCCGAGCCTACGAGCAGTACTTC.

This chain joins TRBV13 and TRBJ1-1; the D gene is possibly TRBD1 (5 bases). The V end lost 3 bases, the J end lost 6 bases, and 14 bases lay between the germline ends. The germline gives CDR1 PRHDT, CDR2 FYEKMQ (reference sequence). There are 14 residues in the CDR3. Written as DNA, the CDR3 is TGTGCCAGCAGCTTTTCGGGGGAGCGAGCTGAAGCTTTCTTT. Translated: CASSFSGERAEAFF.

In its sample, this clone was seen a few times. V is TRBV4-3 and J is TRBJ2-2; 8 bases fit TRBD1. V was pared by 1 base and J by 7 bases, with 11 bases of the junction left unmatched. CDR3 length: 17 amino acids. Germline V gives CDR1 LGHNA, CDR2 YSLEER. The CDR3 sequence: CASSQGGGQGESGELFF. The CDR3, as DNA: TGCGCCAGCAGCCAAGGTGGAGGACAGGGAGAGAGCGGGGAGCTGTTTTTT.

This chain connects TRBV9 to TRBJ1-2, with D uncertain. Looked up from germline, CDR1 is SGDLS and CDR2 is YYNGEE. Trimming shortened V by 1 base and J by 0 bases, and 4 bases separated the two germline ends. CDR3 length equals 13 residues. The CDR3 nucleotides read TGTGCCAGCAGCGTAACATCTAACTATGGCTACACCTTC. Encoded protein: CASSVTSNYGYTF.

This chain links TRBV10-3 with TRBJ1-1, with TRBD1 as a possible D gene (5 bases). Germline lookup yields CDR1 ENHRY and CDR2 SYGVKD. The CDR3 is 12 residues long. V was cut by 6 bases and J by 1 base, with 6 bases left in between. CDR3 sequence: CAISGGNTEAFF. The CDR3 coding sequence is TGTGCCATCAGCGGGGGGAACACTGAAGCTTTCTTT.

This clone showed up just once. This chain connects TRBV9 to TRBJ1-3; D is possibly TRBD1 (5 bases). There are 15 residues in the CDR3. Per germline, CDR1 SGDLS and CDR2 YYNGEE. V was pared by 8 bases and J by 1 base, with 16 bases between. In DNA, the CDR3 is TGTGCCAGTAACGGGGGTCGGGGGTCTGGAAACACCATATATTTT. Encoded protein: CASNGGRGSGNTIYF.

In nucleotides, the CDR3 is TGTGCCAGTAGACCGACTAGCGGGGGGGCAGATACGCAGTATTTT. Translated, it gives CASRPTSGGADTQYF. This chain joins TRBV19 and TRBJ2-3, with 14 bases aligning to TRBD2. Germline assignment: CDR1 LNHDA and CDR2 SQIVND (reference sequence). The CDR3 is made up of 15 amino acids. With V trimmed by 6 bases and J by 4 bases, 3 bases remained unmatched.

The rearrangement joins TRBV7-2 to TRBJ1-1, with a possible D match to TRBD1 (6 bases). The CDR3 runs to 17 residues. V shed 6 bases and J shed 1 base, with 21 bases lying between them. Germline V gene data show CDR1 as SGHTA and CDR2 as FQGNSA. CDR3: CASSPITGTLANTEAFF. The CDR3 bases are TGTGCCAGCAGTCCAATCACAGGGACGCTAGCGAACACTGAAGCTTTCTTT.

The chain combines TRBV15 with TRBJ2-7; TRBD1 aligns across 8 bases. With 7 bases clipped from V and 3 bases from J, the junction kept 11 bases outside the gene matches. The germline V gene has CDR1 LNHNV and CDR2 YYDKDF (reference sequence). This CDR3 has 15 amino acids. The DNA of the CDR3 is TGTGCCACCACGAACAGGGGGTTGGGCCTCTACGAGCAGTACTTC. Translated: CATTNRGLGLYEQYF.

The chain employs TRBV18 and TRBJ2-1, with 13 bases matching TRBD2. Trimming took 2 bases from V and 4 from J; bases not matched to a gene: 2. CDR3 length equals 16 residues. Germline CDR1 is KGHSH and CDR2 is LQKENI. CDR3 residues: CASSPRTSGRYNEQFF. The CDR3 DNA sequence: TGTGCCAGCTCACCAAGGACTAGCGGGAGATACAATGAGCAGTTCTTC.

The chain is built from TRBV6-5 and TRBJ1-4; D possibly corresponds to TRBD1 (5 bases). Germline CDR1 MNHEY, CDR2 SVGAGI. The CDR3 runs to 14 residues. Trimming cost V 3 bases and J 5 bases, with 10 bases left between them. CDR3 protein: CASSYSQGNEKLFF. In nucleotides, the CDR3 is TGTGCCAGCAGTTATAGTCAGGGAAATGAAAAACTGTTTTTT.

The CDR3, as DNA: TGTGCCAGCAAACTAGCGGGGGCGGAAGAGACCCAGTACTTC. It codes for CASKLAGAEETQYF. V and J are TRBV5-4 and TRBJ2-5, with 11 bases that match TRBD2. V lost 6 bases to trimming and J lost 3 bases; unmatched junction nucleotides: 4. There are 14 residues in the CDR3. Germline V CDR1 and CDR2: SGHNT, YYREEE (reference sequence).

This clone has only a few counts. The J gene is TRBJ1-4, the V gene TRBV6-5; 7 bases fit TRBD1. Germline loops: CDR1 MNHEY, CDR2 SVGAGI. The ends lost 2 bases at V and 8 bases at J; junction bases unmatched: 8. The CDR3 covers 15 residues. The CDR3 sequence is CASSYTPGQREKLFF. DNA for the CDR3: TGTGCCAGCAGTTACACCCCGGGACAGAGGGAAAAACTGTTTTTT.

This clone has just one count. The chain joins TRBV5-6 to TRBJ1-2, with D hard to call. CDR1 and CDR2 (germline): SGHDT, YYEEEE. V dropped 4 bases and J dropped 8 bases, with 15 bases sitting between them. This CDR3 comprises 13 residues. The CDR3 DNA follows: TGTGCCAGCAGCGGGTTGGGCCAAAAGGGCTACACCTTC. Amino acid sequence: CASSGLGQKGYTF.

In nucleotides, the CDR3 is TGTGCCAGCAGTATCCAGGGGACAGGGAACTATGGCTACACCTTC. It codes for CASSIQGTGNYGYTF. The chain uses TRBV6-5 and TRBJ1-2, with 9 bases identical to TRBD1. The CDR3 is 15 amino acids. V was clipped by 5 bases and J by 2 bases; unmatched bases: 6. Germline V gene sequence: CDR1 MNHEY, CDR2 SVGAGI.